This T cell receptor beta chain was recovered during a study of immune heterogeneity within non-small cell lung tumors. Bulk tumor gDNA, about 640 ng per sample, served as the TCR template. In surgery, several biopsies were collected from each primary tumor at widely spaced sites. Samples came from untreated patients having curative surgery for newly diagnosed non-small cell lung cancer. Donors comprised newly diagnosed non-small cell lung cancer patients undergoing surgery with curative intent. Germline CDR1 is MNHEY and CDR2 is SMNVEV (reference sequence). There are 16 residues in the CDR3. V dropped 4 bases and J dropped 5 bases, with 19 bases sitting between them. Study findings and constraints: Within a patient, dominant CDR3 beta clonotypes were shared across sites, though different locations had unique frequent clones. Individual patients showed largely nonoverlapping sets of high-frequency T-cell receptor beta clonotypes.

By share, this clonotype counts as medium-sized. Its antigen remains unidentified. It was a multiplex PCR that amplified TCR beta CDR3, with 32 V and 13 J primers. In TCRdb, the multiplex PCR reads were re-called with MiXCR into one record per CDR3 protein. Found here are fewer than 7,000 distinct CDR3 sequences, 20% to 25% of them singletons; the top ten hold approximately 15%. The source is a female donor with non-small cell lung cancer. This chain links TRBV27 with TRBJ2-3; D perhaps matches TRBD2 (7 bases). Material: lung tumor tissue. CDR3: CASSSPRGGGGDTQYF. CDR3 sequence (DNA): TGTGCCAGCAGTTCCCCCAGGGGAGGGGGGGGAGATACGCAGTATTTT.